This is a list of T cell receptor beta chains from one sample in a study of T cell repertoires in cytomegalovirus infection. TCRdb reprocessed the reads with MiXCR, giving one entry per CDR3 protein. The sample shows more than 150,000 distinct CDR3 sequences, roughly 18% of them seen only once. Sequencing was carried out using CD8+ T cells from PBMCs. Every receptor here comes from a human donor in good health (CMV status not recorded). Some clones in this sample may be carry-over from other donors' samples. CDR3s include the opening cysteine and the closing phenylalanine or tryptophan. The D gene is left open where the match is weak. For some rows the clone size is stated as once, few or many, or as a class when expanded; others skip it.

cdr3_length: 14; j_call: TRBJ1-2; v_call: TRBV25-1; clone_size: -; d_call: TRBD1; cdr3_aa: CASRQGFPDYGYTF; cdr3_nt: TGTGCCAGCAGACAGGGGTTCCCGGACTATGGCTACACCTTC
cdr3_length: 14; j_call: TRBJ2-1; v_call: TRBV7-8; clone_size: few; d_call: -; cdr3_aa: CASLSGELGDEQFF; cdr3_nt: TGTGCCAGCTTAAGCGGCGAACTGGGGGATGAGCAGTTCTTC
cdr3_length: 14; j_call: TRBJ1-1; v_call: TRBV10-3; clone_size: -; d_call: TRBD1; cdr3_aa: CAIRPTGSNTEAFF; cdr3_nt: TGTGCCATCAGACCGACAGGGAGTAACACTGAAGCTTTCTTT
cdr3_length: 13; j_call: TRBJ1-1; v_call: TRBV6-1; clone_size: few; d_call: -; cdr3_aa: CASIAGGNTEAFF; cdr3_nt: TGTGCCAGCATTGCCGGGGGGAACACTGAAGCTTTCTTT
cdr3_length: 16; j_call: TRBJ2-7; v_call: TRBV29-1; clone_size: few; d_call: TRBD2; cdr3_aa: CSVEDATSGESYEQYF; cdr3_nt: TGCAGCGTTGAAGACGCGACTAGCGGGGAATCCTACGAGCAGTACTTC
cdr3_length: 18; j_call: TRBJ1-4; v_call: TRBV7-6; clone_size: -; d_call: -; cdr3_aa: CASSLYHGKGRIREKLFF; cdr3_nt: TGTGCCAGCAGCTTATATCACGGGAAGGGCCGTATAAGAGAAAAACTGTTTTTT
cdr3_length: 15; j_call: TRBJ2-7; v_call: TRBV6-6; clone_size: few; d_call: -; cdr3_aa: CASSGATVGSYEQYF; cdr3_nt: TGTGCCAGCAGTGGGGCGACAGTCGGGTCCTACGAGCAGTACTTC
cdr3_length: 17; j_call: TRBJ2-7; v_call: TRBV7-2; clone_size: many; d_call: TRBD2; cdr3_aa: CASSLAYRGRTDYEQYF; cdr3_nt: TGTGCCAGCAGCTTAGCGTACCGCGGGAGGACCGACTACGAGCAGTACTTC
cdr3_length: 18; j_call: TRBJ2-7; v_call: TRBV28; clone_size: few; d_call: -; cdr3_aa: CASSFSPSGTDPSYEQYF; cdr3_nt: TGTGCCAGCAGTTTTTCCCCCTCCGGGACGGATCCTTCCTACGAGCAGTACTTC
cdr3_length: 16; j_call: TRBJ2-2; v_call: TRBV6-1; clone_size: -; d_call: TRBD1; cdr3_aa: CASTPDRGKDTGELFF; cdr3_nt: TGTGCCAGCACCCCCGACAGGGGAAAGGACACCGGGGAGCTGTTTTTT
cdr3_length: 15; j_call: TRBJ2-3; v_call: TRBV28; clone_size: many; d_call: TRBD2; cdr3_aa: CASSGLAGVIDTQYF; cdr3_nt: TGTGCCAGCAGTGGACTAGCGGGAGTTATAGATACGCAGTATTTT
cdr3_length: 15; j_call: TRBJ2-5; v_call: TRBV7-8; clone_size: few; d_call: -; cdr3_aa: CASSFPPLGRETQYF; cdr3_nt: TGTGCCAGCAGTTTTCCCCCTTTGGGGCGGGAGACCCAGTACTTC
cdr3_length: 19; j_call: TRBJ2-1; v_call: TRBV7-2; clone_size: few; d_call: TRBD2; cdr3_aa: CASSLGAPLAGGTHNEQFF; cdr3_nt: TGTGCCAGCAGCTTAGGGGCGCCCCTAGCGGGGGGAACCCACAATGAGCAGTTCTTC
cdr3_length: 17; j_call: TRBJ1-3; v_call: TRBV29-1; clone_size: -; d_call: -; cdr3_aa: CSAVTYLQDSSGNTIYF; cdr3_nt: TGCAGCGCGGTTACCTACCTCCAGGACAGCTCTGGAAACACCATATATTTT
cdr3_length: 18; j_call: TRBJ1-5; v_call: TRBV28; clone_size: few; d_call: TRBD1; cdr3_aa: CASSRWAGQGGVGQPQHF; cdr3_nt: TGTGCCAGCAGCCGCTGGGCCGGACAGGGAGGGGTGGGTCAGCCCCAGCATTTT
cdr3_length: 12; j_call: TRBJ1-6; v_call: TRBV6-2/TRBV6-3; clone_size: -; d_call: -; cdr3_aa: CASRKENSPLHF; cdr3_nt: TGTGCCAGCAGAAAGGAGAATTCACCCCTCCACTTT
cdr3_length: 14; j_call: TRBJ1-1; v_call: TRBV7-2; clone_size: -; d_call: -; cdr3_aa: CASSLGQYETEAFF; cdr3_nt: TGTGCCAGCAGCCTTGGACAGTACGAGACTGAAGCTTTCTTT
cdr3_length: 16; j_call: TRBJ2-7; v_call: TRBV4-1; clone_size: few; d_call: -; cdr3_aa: CASSEEAWASSYEQYF; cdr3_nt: TGTGCCAGCAGTGAGGAGGCCTGGGCTAGCTCCTACGAGCAGTACTTC
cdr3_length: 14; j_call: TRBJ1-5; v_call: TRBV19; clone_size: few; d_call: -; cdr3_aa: CASSIRSSNQPQHF; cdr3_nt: TGTGCCAGTAGTATCCGAAGTAGCAATCAGCCCCAGCATTTT
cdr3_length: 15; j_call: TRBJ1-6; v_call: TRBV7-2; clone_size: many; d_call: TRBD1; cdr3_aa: CASSTRQGFNSPLHF; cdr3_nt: TGTGCCAGCAGCACCCGACAGGGTTTTAATTCACCCCTCCACTTT
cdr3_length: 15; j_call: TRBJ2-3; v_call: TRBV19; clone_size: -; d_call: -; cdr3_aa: CASSNRAGNVDTQYF; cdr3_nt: TGTGCCAGTAGTAATCGGGCAGGGAATGTGGATACGCAGTATTTT
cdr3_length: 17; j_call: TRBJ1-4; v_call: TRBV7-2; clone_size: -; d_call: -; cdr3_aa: CASSADPPRGENEKLFF; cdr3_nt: TGTGCCAGCAGCGCCGACCCCCCGAGGGGCGAGAATGAAAAACTGTTTTTT
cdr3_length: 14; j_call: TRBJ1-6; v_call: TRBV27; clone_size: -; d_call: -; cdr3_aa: CASSLLGAVTPLHF; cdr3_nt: TGTGCCAGCAGCTTGCTGGGGGCAGTAACACCCCTCCACTTT
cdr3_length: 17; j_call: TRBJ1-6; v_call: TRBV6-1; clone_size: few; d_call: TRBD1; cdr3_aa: CASSEGQGASYNSPLHF; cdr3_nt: TGTGCCAGCAGTGAAGGACAGGGGGCTTCCTATAATTCACCCCTCCACTTT
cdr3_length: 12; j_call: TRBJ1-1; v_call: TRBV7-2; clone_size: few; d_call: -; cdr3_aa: CASSLDGREAFF; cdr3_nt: TGTGCCAGCAGCTTAGACGGTCGGGAAGCTTTCTTT
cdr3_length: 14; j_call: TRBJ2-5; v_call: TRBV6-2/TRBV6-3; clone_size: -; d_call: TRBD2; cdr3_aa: CANKGLVFGETQYF; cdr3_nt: TGTGCCAACAAGGGACTAGTATTCGGAGAGACCCAGTACTTC
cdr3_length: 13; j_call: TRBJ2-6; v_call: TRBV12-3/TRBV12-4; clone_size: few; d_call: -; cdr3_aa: CASKIPGANVLTF; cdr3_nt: TGTGCCAGCAAGATACCTGGGGCCAACGTCCTGACTTTC
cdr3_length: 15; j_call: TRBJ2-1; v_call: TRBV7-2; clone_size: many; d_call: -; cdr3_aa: CASSLVDSSYNEQFF; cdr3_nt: TGTGCCAGCAGCTTAGTAGATAGCTCCTACAATGAGCAGTTCTTC
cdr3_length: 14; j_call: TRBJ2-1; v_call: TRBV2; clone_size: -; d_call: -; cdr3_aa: CASSGDTSYNEQFF; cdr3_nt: TGTGCCAGCAGTGGTGACACCTCCTACAATGAGCAGTTCTTC
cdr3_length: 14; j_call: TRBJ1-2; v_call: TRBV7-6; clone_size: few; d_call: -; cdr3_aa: CASSPLQVAFGYTF; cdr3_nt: TGTGCCAGCAGCCCGTTACAAGTTGCTTTTGGCTACACCTTC
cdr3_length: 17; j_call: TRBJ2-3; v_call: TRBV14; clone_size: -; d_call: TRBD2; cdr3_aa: CASSPTLAGASTDTQYF; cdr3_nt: TGTGCCAGCAGCCCTACCTTAGCGGGAGCTAGCACAGATACGCAGTATTTT
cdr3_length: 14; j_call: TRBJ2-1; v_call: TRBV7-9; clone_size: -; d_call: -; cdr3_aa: CASTPEGGGQEQFF; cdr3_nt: TGTGCCAGCACCCCGGAGGGAGGGGGCCAGGAGCAGTTCTTC
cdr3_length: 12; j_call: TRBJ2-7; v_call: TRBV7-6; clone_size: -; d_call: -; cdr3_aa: CASSLGDREQYF; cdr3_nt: TGTGCCAGCAGCTTAGGTGACCGCGAGCAGTACTTC
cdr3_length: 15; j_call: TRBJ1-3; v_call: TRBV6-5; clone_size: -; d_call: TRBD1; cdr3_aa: CASTQGGGEGNTIYF; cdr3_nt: TGTGCCAGCACCCAAGGAGGGGGCGAAGGAAACACCATATATTTT
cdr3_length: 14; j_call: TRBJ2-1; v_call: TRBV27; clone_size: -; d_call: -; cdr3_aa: CASSLQEDADEQFF; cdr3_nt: TGTGCCAGCAGTTTGCAGGAGGACGCGGATGAGCAGTTCTTC
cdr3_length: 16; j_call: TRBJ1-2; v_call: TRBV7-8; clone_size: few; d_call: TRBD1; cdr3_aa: CASSSSPGQGNYGYTF; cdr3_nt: TGTGCCAGCAGCTCATCCCCGGGACAGGGGAACTATGGCTACACCTTC
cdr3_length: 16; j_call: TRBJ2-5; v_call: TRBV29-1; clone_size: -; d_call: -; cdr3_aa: CSVEGRQSPGHETQYF; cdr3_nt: TGCAGCGTTGAAGGAAGGCAGTCCCCGGGACATGAGACCCAGTACTTC
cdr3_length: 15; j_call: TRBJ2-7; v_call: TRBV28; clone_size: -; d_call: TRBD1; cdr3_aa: CASSFRGQSSYEQYF; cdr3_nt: TGTGCCAGCAGTTTTCGGGGACAGTCCTCCTACGAGCAGTACTTC
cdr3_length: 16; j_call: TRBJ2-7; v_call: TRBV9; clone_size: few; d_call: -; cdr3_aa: CASSVGSSAISYEQYF; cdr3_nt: TGTGCCAGCAGCGTGGGGAGTAGCGCGATCTCCTACGAGCAGTACTTC
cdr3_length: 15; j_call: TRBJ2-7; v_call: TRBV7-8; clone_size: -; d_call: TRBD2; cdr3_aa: CASSPGSAGGYEQYF; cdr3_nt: TGTGCCAGCAGCCCTGGGTCAGCGGGGGGATACGAGCAGTACTTC
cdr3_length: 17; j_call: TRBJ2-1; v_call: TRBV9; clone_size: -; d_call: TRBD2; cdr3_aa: CASSAEISGRAANEQFF; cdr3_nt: TGTGCCAGCAGCGCCGAGATAAGCGGGAGGGCCGCTAATGAGCAGTTCTTC
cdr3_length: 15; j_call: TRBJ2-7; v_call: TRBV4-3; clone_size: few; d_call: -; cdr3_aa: CASSQVNSGAYEQYF; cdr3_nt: TGCGCCAGCAGCCAAGTGAACTCTGGCGCCTACGAGCAGTACTTC